This entry lists 5 T cell receptor beta chains sequenced from one sample in a study of blood T cell repertoires in COVID-19. Generated by immunoSEQ multiplex PCR, the TCRdb table keeps only in-frame clones and is missing some. The sample yields hundreds of thousands of clones, roughly 86% seen once. The sequenced sample consisted of PBMCs or T cells enriched from blood (not recorded which). The receptors were gathered from a woman aged 45-60 years who had recovered from COVID-19.

This chain connects TRBV6-5 to TRBJ2-7; 7 bases agree with TRBD1. The CDR3 extends over 14 amino acids. CDR1 and CDR2 (germline): MNHEY, SVGAGI. V shed 6 bases, J shed 3 bases, and the junction held 8 bases outside the gene matches. This CDR3 reads CASRGQKYHYEQYF. As DNA, the CDR3 is TGTGCCAGCAGGGGACAGAAATACCACTACGAGCAGTACTTC.

This clone came up once. The chain links TRBV28 to TRBJ2-3, with D possibly matching TRBD2 (6 bases). CDR1 and CDR2 (germline): MDHEN, SYDVKM. Trimming left V 11 bases short and J 1 base short, with 13 bases between. There are 13 residues in the CDR3. The CDR3 DNA sequence: TGTGCCGGATCTAGCGCAGGCACAGATACGCAGTATTTT. It yields the protein CAGSSAGTDTQYF.

This rearrangement joins TRBV7-9 to TRBJ2-7; 9 bases agree with TRBD1. The CDR3 totals 14 residues. CDR1 and CDR2 (germline): SEHNR, FQNEAQ (reference sequence). Unmatched junction bases numbered 6, after V lost 3 bases and J lost 6 bases. CDR3 DNA: TGTGCCAGCAGCTTCCGGGACAGGGAGGCCGAGCAGTACTTC. Its protein product is CASSFRDREAEQYF.

This chain uses TRBV7-2 with TRBJ1-1; D gene uncertain. In germline, CDR1 is SGHTA, CDR2 FQGNSA. V was trimmed by 6 bases and J by 6 bases, leaving 14 bases between them. CDR3 length: 13 residues. DNA for the CDR3: TGTGCCAGCAGTTCTCCGGGTCCCGCTGAAGCTTTCTTT. This encodes CASSSPGPAEAFF.

The chain carries TRBV19 and TRBJ2-6; 8 bases line up with TRBD1. Germline V gene data show CDR1 as LNHDA and CDR2 as SQIVND (reference sequence). Unmatched junction bases numbered 4, after V lost 2 bases and J lost 1 base. This CDR3 is built from 17 residues. CDR3 sequence reads: CASSILDRGSGANVLTF. The CDR3 DNA reads TGTGCCAGTAGTATACTCGACAGGGGTTCTGGGGCCAACGTCCTGACTTTC.